The 10 T cell receptor beta chains in this list originate from one sample, sequenced in a study of cytomegalovirus exposure and HLA in healthy donors. It was with 60 Vbeta and 13 Jbeta primers that the PCR ran. Sequencing was performed with immunoSEQ multiplex PCR; in TCRdb, only in-frame clones are kept and a portion is missing. The sample records 150,000 or so clones, around 84% being singletons. Input material: PBMCs. These receptors came from a woman between 40 and 55 years old in good health and CMV-seropositive.

The chain recombines TRBV27 with TRBJ2-6, with D possibly being TRBD1 (6 bases). The V end lost 6 bases, the J end lost 0 bases, and 9 bases lay between the germline ends. From germline, CDR1 is MNHEY and CDR2 SMNVEV (reference sequence). The CDR3 is made up of 15 amino acids. The CDR3 region has the DNA TGTGCCAGCAGGACACAGGGCTCTGGGGCCAACGTCCTGACTTTC. Residues: CASRTQGSGANVLTF.

The chain is built from TRBV5-1 and TRBJ2-5, with D tentatively TRBD2 (5 bases). Germline loops: CDR1 SGHRS, CDR2 YFSETQ. The CDR3 runs 14 residues. V was cut by 2 bases and J by 1 base, with 9 bases left in between. The CDR3 DNA follows: TGCGCCAGCAGCTTCGAGGGCTTCCAAGAGACCCAGTACTTC. Its protein is CASSFEGFQETQYF.

The chain joins TRBV18 to TRBJ1-5, with 9 nucleotides matching TRBD1. The germline gives CDR1 KGHSH, CDR2 LQKENI. With 4 bases clipped from V and 2 bases from J, the junction kept 9 bases outside the gene matches. The CDR3 consists of 17 residues. CDR3: CASSRGQGVGGNQPQHF. The CDR3 DNA follows: TGTGCCAGCTCACGGGGACAGGGAGTGGGTGGCAATCAGCCCCAGCATTTT.

This clone was seen once. The chain is built from TRBV14 and TRBJ2-7, with D tentatively TRBD2 (6 bases). CDR1 SGHDN and CDR2 FVKESK come from the germline V gene. The V and J ends lost 5 bases and 0 bases respectively, with 14 bases between them. This CDR3 is built from 15 residues. This chain's CDR3 is CASSASGLSSYEQYF. The CDR3 coding sequence is TGTGCCAGCAGCGCGAGCGGGCTTAGCTCCTACGAGCAGTACTTC. Variable domain in full (rest from reference TRBV14 and TRBJ2-7): EAGVTQFPSHSVIEKGQTVTLRCDPISGHDNLYWYRRVMGKEIKFLLHFVKESKQDESGMPNNRFLAERTGGTYSTLKVQPAELEDSGVYFCASSASGLSSYEQYFGPGTRLTVT.

Note on this clone: One end of the junction fails to match germline, which may point to a read error. The chain carries TRBV7-2 and TRBJ2-5; 11 positions match TRBD2. Looked up from germline, CDR1 is SGHTA and CDR2 is FQGNSA. The CDR3 is 16 amino acids. The CDR3 loop is CASSLGSGRGQETQYF. The CDR3 region has the DNA TGTGCCAGCAGCCTCGGTAGCGGGAGGGGCCAAGAGACTCAGTACTTC.

CDR3 in DNA: TGTGCCTGGAGTGTACAGCAGGGAAGCAATCAGCCCCAGCATTTT. Translated: CAWSVQQGSNQPQHF. The gene calls are TRBV30 and TRBJ1-5; TRBD1 is a possible D gene (5 bases). Per the germline V gene, CDR1 is GTSNPN and CDR2 is SVGIG (reference sequence). Between the trimmed V and J ends, which lost 0 bases and 1 base, there was a span of 10 bases. This CDR3 spans 15 amino acids.

This chain connects TRBV9 to TRBJ1-2; D may be TRBD1 (5 bases). The germline V gene has CDR1 SGDLS and CDR2 YYNGEE. CDR3 length: 13 amino acids. The ends were cut back, 2 bases at V and 4 bases at J, with 9 bases in the middle. CDR3 protein: CASSVGGGYGYTF. In nucleotides, the CDR3 is TGTGCCAGCAGCGTCGGGGGAGGCTATGGCTACACCTTC.

The chain has TRBV4-1 and TRBJ2-2; 8 bases fit TRBD1. The CDR3 runs to 17 residues. Trimming at V came to 0 bases and at J to 4 bases, leaving 7 bases not matched to a gene. Germline V gives CDR1 MGHRA, CDR2 YSYEKL. The CDR3 protein is CASSQDLETGVTGELFF. The DNA for the CDR3 is TGCGCCAGCAGCCAAGATCTCGAGACAGGGGTCACCGGGGAGCTGTTTTTT.

The chain joins TRBV6-5 to TRBJ2-1; a weak D match, TRBD2 (6 bases). The CDR3 loop spans 15 amino acids. Germline lookup yields CDR1 MNHEY and CDR2 SVGAGI. Trimming removed 6 bases at V and 3 bases at J, with 15 bases between. The CDR3 here is CASSSRGVGYNEQFF. In DNA form, the CDR3 reads TGTGCCAGCAGCTCCCGCGGGGTCGGCTACAATGAGCAGTTCTTC.

The chain carries TRBV18 and TRBJ2-7; 13 nucleotides match TRBD2. There are 16 residues in the CDR3. From germline, CDR1 is KGHSH and CDR2 LQKENI. Losses at the gene ends were 0 bases for V and 6 bases for J; bases not matched to a gene: 5. This CDR3 is CASSPPGLAGSGEQYF. CDR3 coding DNA: TGTGCCAGCTCACCACCGGGACTAGCGGGGTCCGGCGAGCAGTACTTC.